A single sample is the source of the 4 T cell receptor beta chains below, sequenced in a study of blood T cells in healthy people across ages (dated by TCRdb to about 2015). Libraries were made using 5' RACE. Sequencing used an Illumina HiSeq 2500. A second PCR of roughly 7 to 11 cycles was performed with a sample-barcoded 5' primer and a J-beta primer mix. TCRdb passed the public sequencing reads through fastp at Q25 and MiXCR, retaining productive beta sequences. Under each unique CDR3 protein, matching rows form one entry showing the most common genes and DNA. In all, the sample holds approximately 1.5 million distinct CDR3 sequences, and 35% to 45% of those were seen once. The top ten clones comprise around 4% of the sample. Sequenced sample: blood. Receptor source: a woman between 18 and 29 years old in good health.

The chain is built from TRBV10-3 and TRBJ2-2; no clear D gene. The ends were cut back, 6 bases at V and 3 bases at J, with 14 bases in the middle. Germline lookup yields CDR1 ENHRY and CDR2 SYGVKD. The CDR3 has 15 residues. The CDR3 reads CAISSSNSDTGELFF. The CDR3 DNA reads as TGTGCCATCAGCTCTAGTAATTCGGACACCGGGGAGCTGTTTTTT.

The table lists this clonotype with a few counts. The chain has TRBV29-1 and TRBJ2-3, with 10 bases fitting TRBD2. Per the germline V gene, CDR1 is SQVTM and CDR2 is ANQGSEA. Losses at the gene ends were 7 bases for V and 0 bases for J; bases not matched to a gene: 7. The CDR3 is made up of 15 amino acids. As DNA, the CDR3 is TGCAGCGCGACCTTTAGCGGGGGGAGCACAGATACGCAGTATTTT. This gives the protein CSATFSGGSTDTQYF.

The chain couples TRBV6-5 to TRBJ1-4, with a possible D match to TRBD1 (5 bases). CDR3 length equals 14 residues. Per germline, CDR1 MNHEY and CDR2 SVGAGI. V was shortened by 6 bases and J by 5 bases, with 13 bases between the two germline ends. CDR3 region: CASRAGTVNEKLFF. CDR3 sequence (DNA): TGTGCCAGCAGAGCAGGGACGGTGAATGAAAAACTGTTTTTT.

The chain combines TRBV5-1 with TRBJ1-1; D is possibly TRBD1 (6 bases). The ends were cut back, 0 bases at V and 9 bases at J, with 12 bases in the middle. Germline V gene sequence: CDR1 SGHRS, CDR2 YFSETQ. The CDR3 is made up of 13 amino acids. The CDR3 is CASSLGWQGKAFF. The CDR3 DNA is TGCGCCAGCAGCTTGGGATGGCAGGGGAAAGCTTTCTTT.